This is a list of T cell receptor beta chains from one sample in a study of long-term antiretroviral therapy in people with HIV. TCRdb keeps only in-frame clones here, not all; method: immunoSEQ multiplex PCR. The table records under 45,000 clones, 80% of them present only once. The starting material was unsorted PBMCs, obtained 3.4 years after starting antiretroviral therapy. All receptors derive from a young man with HIV. Both conserved end residues are part of each CDR3. The order of the fields is D gene, V gene, J gene, CDR3 length, CDR3 protein. The D gene is left open where the match is weak.

TRBD2	TRBV14	TRBJ2-3	16	CASSLILAGLTDTQYF
NA	TRBV6-5	TRBJ2-1	14	CASSVGLDYNEQFF
TRBD1	TRBV6-5	TRBJ2-7	16	CASSYSAGQGAREQYF
TRBD2	TRBV2	TRBJ2-3	15	CASSDPGRDTDTQYF
TRBD1	TRBV5-1	TRBJ2-5	16	CASSARQGEFQETQYF
NA	TRBV6-1	TRBJ1-5	12	CASSDDEVTQHF
NA	TRBV2	TRBJ2-2	14	CASEIEQGTGELFF
NA	TRBV7-8	TRBJ1-4	15	CASSLGWQINEKLFF
NA	TRBV7-8	TRBJ2-7	13	CASSEKGAYEQYF
TRBD2	TRBV11-3	TRBJ2-7	15	CASSLESGLAYEQYF
NA	TRBV6-1	TRBJ2-2	14	CASTTVFDTGELFF
TRBD2	TRBV2	TRBJ2-3	12	CATQRGGDTQYF
NA	TRBV19	TRBJ1-2	12	CASSQSRAGYTF
TRBD2	TRBV18	TRBJ2-7	15	CASSPQTSGSGEQYF
NA	TRBV2	TRBJ1-4	15	CASSEGKTYNEKLFF
TRBD2	TRBV29-1	TRBJ2-3	16	CSVEPREGRNTDTQYF
NA	TRBV28	TRBJ1-5	17	CASSFRPGKEGNQPQHF
TRBD1	TRBV29-1	TRBJ2-2	14	CSVELRQGAYELFF
TRBD1	TRBV5-5	TRBJ2-7	15	CASSLGQGEFHEQYF
TRBD1	TRBV2	TRBJ2-7	15	CASSEEGQGAYEQYF
TRBD2	TRBV5-1	TRBJ2-1	15	CASSLELAVNNEQFF
NA	TRBV11-2	TRBJ2-7	14	CASSLDLGNYEQYF
NA	TRBV6-5	TRBJ2-7	14	CASNERARSYEQYF
NA	TRBV9	TRBJ2-2	15	CASSDPPGYTGELFF
NA	TRBV7-2	TRBJ2-7	16	CASSSYGTMSSYEQYF